A selection of T cell receptor beta chains follows, all from one sample in a study of shared clonotypes between healthy human individuals. Using immunoSEQ multiplex PCR, the repertoire was profiled, and TCRdb retains in-frame clones only, with some absent. The sample lists millions of clones; around 95% were seen once. The sample taken for sequencing was naive CD4+ T cells sorted from blood. These TCRs come from a man younger than 35 in good health. The CDR3 runs from the conserved cysteine through the conserved F or W. The order of the fields is J gene, D gene, V gene, CDR3 length, clone size, CDR3 protein, CDR3 DNA. D genes are given only for firm matches. For some rows the clone size is stated as once, few or many, or as a class when expanded; others skip it.

TRBJ2-1,TRBD1,TRBV6-6,14,-,CASRRQGVDNEQFF,TGTGCCAGCCGGCGGCAGGGGGTGGACAATGAGCAGTTCTTC
TRBJ2-3,TRBD2,TRBV11-2,16,-,CASSFFNAGGRDTQYF,TGTGCCAGCAGCTTCTTCAACGCGGGGGGGAGAGATACGCAGTATTTT
TRBJ1-5,-,TRBV10-3,13,few,CAIRSWGNQPQHF,TGTGCCATCAGATCGTGGGGCAATCAGCCCCAGCATTTT
TRBJ1-6,TRBD1,TRBV6-5,13,-,CASSRTGGSPLHF,TGTGCCAGCAGTAGGACAGGGGGTTCACCCCTCCACTTT
TRBJ1-2,TRBD1,TRBV5-1,14,-,CATKFNRGNYGYTF,TGCGCCACTAAGTTTAACAGGGGGAACTATGGCTACACCTTC
TRBJ2-5,-,TRBV30,14,-,CAWSATGLQETQYF,TGTGCCTGGAGTGCGACGGGCCTCCAAGAGACCCAGTACTTC
TRBJ2-3,-,TRBV5-1,12,-,CASSLQTDTQYF,TGCGCCAGCAGCTTGCAAACAGATACGCAGTATTTT
TRBJ2-5,-,TRBV20-1,11,-,CSARVQETQYF,TGCAGTGCCAGGGTTCAAGAGACCCAGTACTTC
TRBJ1-6,-,TRBV25-1,17,once,CASSEYARLDYNSPLHF,TGTGCCAGCAGTGAATATGCAAGGCTGGACTATAATTCACCCCTCCACTTT
TRBJ1-1,-,TRBV5-1,14,once,CASSLGDSLSGAFF,TGCGCCAGCAGCTTGGGAGACTCCCTTAGCGGAGCTTTCTTT
TRBJ1-2,-,TRBV5-4,16,-,CASSLAGQGLNYGYTF,TGTGCCAGCAGCTTGGCCGGGCAGGGGTTGAACTATGGCTACACCTTC
TRBJ1-1,-,TRBV6-5,15,-,CASSYLPEGNTEAFF,TGTGCCAGCAGTTACCTACCGGAAGGGAACACTGAAGCTTTCTTT
TRBJ1-1,-,TRBV27,13,-,CASSFEGNTEAFF,TGTGCCAGCAGTTTCGAAGGGAACACTGAAGCTTTCTTT
TRBJ1-5,-,TRBV18,14,-,CASSPEMPNQPQHF,TGTGCCAGCTCACCCGAAATGCCCAATCAGCCCCAGCATTTT
TRBJ1-2,-,TRBV6-6,14,-,CASSGLGGVHGYTF,TGTGCCAGCAGTGGCCTGGGGGGGGTCCATGGCTACACCTTC
TRBJ2-7,-,TRBV6-5,13,many,CASRPGGAEEQYF,TGTGCCAGCAGGCCTGGGGGGGCTGAAGAGCAGTACTTC
TRBJ1-1,-,TRBV30,14,-,CAWIPWGGNTEAFF,TGTGCCTGGATCCCCTGGGGGGGGAACACTGAAGCTTTCTTT
TRBJ1-6,-,TRBV6-1,16,-,CASSALTPWGDSPLHF,TGTGCCAGCAGTGCCTTAACACCCTGGGGTGATTCACCCCTCCACTTT
TRBJ1-1,-,TRBV5-8,12,-,CASGRRNTEAFF,TGTGCCAGCGGACGACGGAACACTGAAGCTTTCTTT
TRBJ1-3,-,TRBV5-1,14,-,CASSQGTSGNTIYF,TGCGCCAGCAGCCAGGGGACCTCTGGAAACACCATATATTTT
TRBJ1-5,-,TRBV4-3,15,-,CASSHWGHLNQPQHF,TGCGCCAGCAGCCACTGGGGACACCTCAATCAGCCCCAGCATTTT
TRBJ2-7,TRBD1,TRBV2,14,-,CASRGQLVSYEQYF,TGTGCCAGCAGGGGACAGCTTGTTTCCTACGAGCAGTACTTC
TRBJ2-3,TRBD1,TRBV29-1,15,-,CSVEGDRSSTDTQYF,TGCAGCGTTGAAGGGGACAGGTCTAGCACAGATACGCAGTATTTT
TRBJ2-1,-,TRBV23-1,19,-,CASSQFLPSGGGNYNEQFF,TGCGCCAGCAGTCAATTCCTCCCTTCAGGGGGGGGAAACTACAATGAGCAGTTCTTC
TRBJ2-7,-,TRBV6-5,12,-,CASSSTPHEQYF,TGTGCCAGCAGTTCCACTCCCCACGAGCAGTACTTC
TRBJ1-1,-,TRBV19,14,once,CASSSLGTNTEAFF,TGTGCCAGTAGTAGCCTGGGGACGAACACTGAAGCTTTCTTT
TRBJ2-7,-,TRBV10-3,14,-,CAISAWDTAYEQYF,TGTGCCATCAGTGCCTGGGACACTGCCTACGAGCAGTACTTC
TRBJ2-7,-,TRBV7-2,16,-,CASSTRSSGTPNEQYF,TGTGCCAGCAGCACCCGAAGCTCGGGGACCCCCAACGAGCAGTACTTC
TRBJ1-2,TRBD1,TRBV5-4,14,few,CASSLQGDNYGYTF,TGTGCCAGCAGCTTACAGGGGGATAACTATGGCTACACCTTC
TRBJ1-1,-,TRBV29-1,11,-,CSGARNTEAFF,TGCAGCGGGGCCCGGAACACTGAAGCTTTCTTT
TRBJ2-7,TRBD1,TRBV6-1,16,-,CASSERGTGVSYEQYF,TGTGCCAGCAGTGAAAGGGGAACAGGGGTCTCCTACGAGCAGTACTTC
TRBJ2-7,-,TRBV9,14,-,CASSATGYSYEQYF,TGTGCCAGCAGTGCAACAGGGTACTCCTACGAGCAGTACTTC
TRBJ1-2,-,TRBV25-1,11,-,CAAGDFYGYTF,TGTGCGGCCGGGGATTTCTATGGCTACACCTTC
TRBJ2-1,-,TRBV7-9,17,-,CASSPLVILGSYNEQFF,TGTGCCAGCAGCCCTTTAGTGATCCTAGGCTCCTACAATGAGCAGTTCTTC